Each of the 7 T cell receptor beta chains below was sequenced from the same sample in a study of shared clonotypes between healthy human individuals. Profiled with immunoSEQ multiplex PCR; TCRdb holds only in-frame clones, not every one. The data show about a million clones, with more than 75% seen just once and over 1.3% held by the top ten. The specimen sequenced was memory CD4+ T cells sorted from blood. Described subset: CD45RA-negative fraction. These receptors were collected from a man between 18 and 35 years old in good health.

The rearrangement links TRBV7-8 to TRBJ2-7, with 7 bases matching TRBD1. The CDR3 is 15 residues long. Germline CDR1 SGHVS, CDR2 FQNEAQ. V gave up 1 base and J gave up 4 bases; unmatched junction bases: 7. Here the CDR3 DNA reads TGTGCCAGCAGCTTAGTCGTGACAGGGATTTACGAGCAGTACTTC. Protein sequence: CASSLVVTGIYEQYF.

A few counts support this clone. V gene TRBV10-2 combines with J gene TRBJ1-3; tentative D call: TRBD1 (6 bases). The germline V and J ends were trimmed by 4 bases and 5 bases, with 9 bases remaining between them. The CDR3 spans 13 residues. Germline V gives CDR1 WSHSY, CDR2 SAAADI. DNA of the CDR3: TGCGCCAGCAGTGCAGGGGAACGAAACACCATATATTTT. Translating it yields CASSAGERNTIYF.

The chain links TRBV10-3 to TRBJ2-5, with D unclear. Germline V gene data show CDR1 as ENHRY and CDR2 as SYGVKD. V lost 4 bases and J lost 5, with 11 bases in between. The CDR3 has 13 amino acids. CDR3 DNA: TGTGCCATCAGTGTTCCCGGGCTGGAGACCCAGTACTTC. Translating gives CAISVPGLETQYF.

The V and J genes are TRBV18 and TRBJ2-5; 11 bases fit TRBD2. The V and J ends lost 0 bases and 3 bases, in that order; junction bases with no gene match: 3. The CDR3 runs to 16 residues. CDR1 and CDR2 (germline): KGHSH, LQKENI. CDR3 DNA: TGTGCCAGCTCACCACCGGGACTAGCGGAAGAAGAGACCCAGTACTTC. Its translation: CASSPPGLAEEETQYF.

The chain is built from TRBV6-5 and TRBJ2-7; D possibly corresponds to TRBD2 (6 bases). From germline, CDR1 is MNHEY and CDR2 SVGAGI. Between the trimmed V and J ends, which lost 7 bases and 3 bases, there was a span of 16 bases. The CDR3 loop spans 14 amino acids. The CDR3 region is CASKARERNYEQYF. CDR3 in DNA: TGTGCCAGCAAGGCCCGGGAGAGGAACTACGAGCAGTACTTC.

This clone was recorded once. This sample includes further DNA sequences coding for the same CDR3. V and J are TRBV5-1 and TRBJ2-2; D may be TRBD1 (5 bases). The CDR3 has 14 amino acids. Germline loops: CDR1 SGHRS, CDR2 YFSETQ. V gave up 5 bases and J gave up 1 base, with 9 bases separating them. CDR3 amino acids: CASSEQGNTGELFF. For the CDR3, the DNA is TGCGCCAGCAGTGAGCAGGGGAACACCGGGGAGCTGTTTTTT.

V usage is TRBV6-1 and J usage is TRBJ2-1, with TRBD1 identical over 7 bases. The CDR3 length is 15 residues. Per germline, CDR1 MNHNS and CDR2 SASEGT. V was clipped by 2 bases and J by 9 bases; unmatched bases: 10. The CDR3 loop is CASSERRQGVGEQFF. The CDR3 bases are TGTGCCAGCAGTGAAAGGCGGCAGGGGGTTGGTGAGCAGTTCTTC.